Presented here are 24 T cell receptor beta chains from one specimen sequenced in a study of OX40 agonist ivuxolimab in advanced cancers. Data came from immunoSEQ multiplex PCR; TCRdb stores just in-frame clones and leaves some out. The sample lists 100,000 to 150,000 clones, just under 95% occurring once. Sequences were derived from CD4+ or CD8+ T cells sorted from blood, sampled in a trial of the OX40 agonist ivuxolimab. The source is an adult with an advanced solid tumor such as melanoma, head and neck, liver or kidney cancer.

The chain employs TRBV18 and TRBJ1-2, with D uncertain. V was trimmed by 4 bases and J by 0 bases, leaving 6 bases between them. The V gene's germline CDR1 is KGHSH and CDR2 LQKENI. The CDR3 runs 13 residues. CDR3 residues: CASSQAANYGYTF. The CDR3 DNA follows: TGTGCCAGCTCACAAGCCGCTAACTATGGCTACACCTTC.

The V and J genes are TRBV15 and TRBJ2-1; 9 positions agree with TRBD1. The CDR3 has 16 amino acids. Germline trimming cut 3 bases from V and 6 bases from J; bases unmatched to any gene: 9. Germline CDR1 and CDR2: LNHNV and YYDKDF (reference sequence). CDR3 bases: TGTGCCACCAGCAGTGCCGGGACAGGGACCCCCAATGAGCAGTTCTTC. Its protein product is CATSSAGTGTPNEQFF.

The V call is TRBV28, the J call TRBJ1-5; D is ambiguous. This CDR3 contains 13 residues. The V gene lost 3 bases and the J gene lost 0 bases, with 3 bases spanning the gap. Germline V gene sequence: CDR1 MDHEN, CDR2 SYDVKM. CDR3: CASSFDSNQPQHF. In nucleotides, the CDR3 is TGTGCCAGCAGTTTTGATAGCAATCAGCCCCAGCATTTT.

V gene TRBV11-3 combines with J gene TRBJ2-2; D not certain. CDR3 size: 13 residues. Per the germline V gene, CDR1 is SGHNT and CDR2 is YENEEA. The V and J ends lost 1 base and 5 bases respectively, with 5 bases between them. The CDR3 reads CASSLAQTGELFF. DNA for the CDR3: TGTGCCAGCAGCTTAGCGCAGACCGGGGAGCTGTTTTTT.

The chain employs TRBV9 and TRBJ1-1; 7 bases map to TRBD1. This CDR3 has 16 residues. With V trimmed by 4 bases and J by 3 bases, 12 bases remained unmatched. Per germline, CDR1 SGDLS and CDR2 YYNGEE. This chain's CDR3 is CASSSRGGGGDTEAFF. The CDR3 DNA is TGTGCCAGCAGCTCCAGGGGGGGCGGAGGAGACACTGAAGCTTTCTTT.

The chain employs TRBV5-1 and TRBJ2-1; 15 nucleotides agree with TRBD2. V gave up 1 base and J gave up 7 bases; unmatched junction bases: 9. The germline CDR1 and CDR2 sequences are SGHRS and YFSETQ. This CDR3 is 18 amino acids long. DNA for the CDR3: TGCGCCAGCAGCTTGCGTTACGGACTAGCGGGAGGGGGTAATGAGCAGTTCTTC. Its translation is CASSLRYGLAGGGNEQFF. Combining the CDR3 with reference TRBV5-1 and TRBJ2-1 gives the whole variable domain KAGVTQTPRYLIKTRGQQVTLSCSPISGHRSVSWYQQTPGQGLQFLFEYFSETQRNKGNFPGRFSGRQFSNSRSEMNVSTLELGDSALYLCASSLRYGLAGGGNEQFFGPGTRLTVL.

The chain uses TRBV6-5 and TRBJ2-5; the match to TRBD2 covers 8 bases. The J call is doubtful: the DNA matches TRBJ2-7 better. From germline, CDR1 is MNHEY and CDR2 SVGAGI. There are 15 residues in the CDR3. CDR3 residues: CASSYSREGRYEQYF. The CDR3 DNA follows: TGTGCCAGCAGTTACTCTCGGGAGGGCCGCTACGAGCAGTACTTC.

This clone was counted a few times. This sequence joins TRBV7-3 and TRBJ2-1; TRBD1 agrees at 10 bases. V lost 2 bases and J lost 7; bases outside the gene matches: 5. The CDR3 length is 15 residues. Germline-derived CDR1 and CDR2 are SGHTA and FQGTGA. DNA of the CDR3: TGTGCCAGCAGCTTACAACGGACAGGGGGAAATGAGCAGTTCTTC. Translated, it gives CASSLQRTGGNEQFF.

V is TRBV2 and J is TRBJ2-3; tentatively, D is TRBD2 (6 bases). V was cut by 6 bases and J by 2 bases, with 15 bases left in between. This CDR3 has 15 amino acids. CDR1 SNHLY and CDR2 FYNNEI come from the germline V gene. The CDR3 reads CASRGSSAVTDTQYF. The CDR3 DNA reads TGTGCCAGCAGGGGATCTAGCGCAGTCACAGATACGCAGTATTTT.

The rearrangement uses TRBV27 and TRBJ2-1, with D possibly being TRBD1 or TRBD2 (5 bases each). Germline loops: CDR1 MNHEY, CDR2 SMNVEV (reference sequence). With 5 bases removed from V and 16 bases from J, the gap between germline ends came to 18 bases. The CDR3 runs 12 residues. The CDR3 loop is CASSRGRDLSFF. CDR3 in DNA: TGTGCCAGCAGTAGAGGAAGGGACCTCAGTTTCTTC.

The J gene is TRBJ2-3, the V gene TRBV7-6, with unresolved D. This CDR3 is 14 amino acids long. CDR1 SGHVS and CDR2 FNYEAQ come from the germline V gene. V was trimmed by 0 bases and J by 3 bases, leaving 7 bases between them. CDR3 nucleotide sequence: TGTGCCAGCAGCTTAGCGTCTGGTACAGATACGCAGTATTTT. It yields the protein CASSLASGTDTQYF. Full variable domain (remainder filled in from reference TRBV7-6 and TRBJ2-3): GAGVSQSPRYKVTKRGQDVALRCDPISGHVSLYWYRQALGQGPEFLTYFNYEAQQDKSGLPNDRFSAERPEGSISTLTIQRTEQRDSAMYRCASSLASGTDTQYFGPGTRLTVL.

For this clone: At one boundary the junction diverges from the germline segment, which might be a read error. The chain carries TRBV28 and TRBJ2-1, with no clear D. The germline gives CDR1 MDHEN, CDR2 SYDVKM. The length of the CDR3 is 16 residues. CDR3 DNA: TGTGCCATCAGTGCTCCCGAAGCTTCCTCCTACAATGAGCAGTTCTTC. As protein: CAISAPEASSYNEQFF.

The chain has TRBV7-3 and TRBJ2-3, with 10 bases fitting TRBD2. Germline assignment: CDR1 SGHTA and CDR2 FQGTGA. The CDR3 runs 16 residues. V lost 0 bases to trimming and J lost 14 bases; unmatched junction nucleotides: 14. The CDR3 DNA sequence: TGTGCCAGCAGCTTAACCGCTAGGGGTAGCGGGAGGATCCCGTATTTT. It codes for CASSLTARGSGRIPYF.

The chain links TRBV19 to TRBJ2-7, with 9 nucleotides matching TRBD1. The V segment lost 3 bases and the J segment 0 bases; nucleotides outside the gene matches: 6. Germline CDR1 LNHDA, CDR2 SQIVND (reference sequence). The CDR3 consists of 16 residues. The CDR3 sequence is CASSIRTGASSYEQYF. The CDR3 DNA sequence: TGTGCCAGTAGTATCAGGACAGGGGCTAGCTCCTACGAGCAGTACTTC.

There are a few counts of this clone. The chain recombines TRBV30 with TRBJ2-7; D is uncertain. CDR3 size: 17 residues. Germline V CDR1 and CDR2: GTSNPN, SVGIG (reference sequence). Trimming removed 0 bases at V and 0 bases at J, with 18 bases between. This chain's CDR3 is CAWSVYPLGLGSYEQYF. The CDR3 region has the DNA TGTGCCTGGAGTGTATATCCCCTAGGGCTGGGCTCCTACGAGCAGTACTTC.

V is TRBV6-1 and J is TRBJ2-1, with TRBD2 identical over 10 bases. V gave up 6 bases and J gave up 10 bases; unmatched junction bases: 9. The CDR3 covers 14 residues. The germline V gene encodes CDR1 MNHNS and CDR2 SASEGT. DNA for the CDR3: TGTGCCAGCAGACTAGCGGGATTGTATCGGGAGCAGTTCTTC. It is translated as CASRLAGLYREQFF.

DNA for the CDR3: TGTGCCTGGAGTGTACTCGGCAGGGTAGGAGATGAAAAACTGTTTTTT. Protein product: CAWSVLGRVGDEKLFF. The genes are TRBV30 and TRBJ1-4; D is perhaps TRBD1 (5 bases). Germline values: CDR1 GTSNPN, CDR2 SVGIG (reference sequence). The CDR3 sequence is 16 residues long. Deletions cut 0 bases from V and 6 bases from J, with 17 bases between.

The V and J genes are TRBV7-6 and TRBJ2-5; 7 positions agree with TRBD1. The junction had 12 bases not matched to a gene; V was cut back by 4 bases and J by 4 bases. This CDR3 region has 16 residues. Germline V gives CDR1 SGHVS, CDR2 FNYEAQ. CDR3: CASSSLGQSLAETQYF. CDR3 DNA sequence: TGTGCCAGCAGCTCGCTGGGACAGTCGTTAGCAGAGACCCAGTACTTC.

The rearrangement joins TRBV6-5 to TRBJ1-2, with D perhaps TRBD1 (6 bases). V lost 9 bases and J 0 bases, leaving 11 bases between the germline ends. Germline CDR1 MNHEY, CDR2 SVGAGI. This CDR3 contains 13 residues. The CDR3 is CASRQATNYGYTF. The CDR3 region has the DNA TGTGCCAGTAGACAGGCCACTAACTATGGCTACACCTTC.

J is TRBJ1-2 and V is TRBV18; D may be TRBD1 (5 bases). The CDR3 contains 15 residues. Germline V CDR1 and CDR2: KGHSH, LQKENI. Trimming stripped 2 bases from V and 6 bases from J, with 16 bases between. Written as DNA, the CDR3 is TGTGCCAGCTCACCATTTGACAGAGGGATTGATGGCTACACCTTC. As protein: CASSPFDRGIDGYTF. Variable domain in full (rest from reference TRBV18 and TRBJ1-2): NAGVMQNPRHLVRRRGQEARLRCSPMKGHSHVYWYRQLPEEGLKFMVYLQKENIIDESGMPKERFSAEFPKEGPSILRIQQVVRGDSAAYFCASSPFDRGIDGYTFGSGTRLTVV.

The chain carries TRBV5-8 and TRBJ1-6; 8 nucleotides match TRBD1. The J segment lost 8 bases and the V segment lost 4 bases, leaving 11 bases of the junction unmatched. The CDR3 is 16 residues long. Per germline, CDR1 SGHTS and CDR2 YDEGEE. CDR3 coding DNA: TGTGCCAGCAGCCCACGGACAGGGTTTACGGATTCACCCCTCCACTTT. It yields the protein CASSPRTGFTDSPLHF.

CDR3 residues: CASSVVSSTDTQYF. In nucleotides, the CDR3 is TGTGCCAGCAGCGTAGTCAGTAGCACAGATACGCAGTATTTT. This chain links TRBV9 with TRBJ2-3; no clear D. The CDR3 is 14 amino acids. Germline V gene data show CDR1 as SGDLS and CDR2 as YYNGEE. Trimming pared 0 bases from V and 0 bases from J, leaving 5 bases between.

V and J are TRBV18 and TRBJ2-1, with a tentative D call TRBD2 (5 bases). CDR3 size: 16 residues. V dropped 3 bases and J dropped 0 bases, with 12 bases sitting between them. Germline V CDR1 and CDR2: KGHSH, LQKENI. The CDR3 bases are TGTGCCAGCTCACCCCCGCCGGGAAGCTCCTACAATGAGCAGTTCTTC. The encoded protein is CASSPPPGSSYNEQFF.

The chain recombines TRBV18 with TRBJ1-5, with D possibly TRBD1 on 5 matching bases. This CDR3 comprises 15 residues. Between the trimmed V and J ends, which lost 6 bases and 2 bases, there was a span of 14 bases. Germline CDR1 reads KGHSH; CDR2 reads LQKENI. This CDR3 is CASSRGTGGNQPQHF. The CDR3 nucleotides read TGTGCCAGCTCTCGAGGGACCGGCGGCAATCAGCCCCAGCATTTT.